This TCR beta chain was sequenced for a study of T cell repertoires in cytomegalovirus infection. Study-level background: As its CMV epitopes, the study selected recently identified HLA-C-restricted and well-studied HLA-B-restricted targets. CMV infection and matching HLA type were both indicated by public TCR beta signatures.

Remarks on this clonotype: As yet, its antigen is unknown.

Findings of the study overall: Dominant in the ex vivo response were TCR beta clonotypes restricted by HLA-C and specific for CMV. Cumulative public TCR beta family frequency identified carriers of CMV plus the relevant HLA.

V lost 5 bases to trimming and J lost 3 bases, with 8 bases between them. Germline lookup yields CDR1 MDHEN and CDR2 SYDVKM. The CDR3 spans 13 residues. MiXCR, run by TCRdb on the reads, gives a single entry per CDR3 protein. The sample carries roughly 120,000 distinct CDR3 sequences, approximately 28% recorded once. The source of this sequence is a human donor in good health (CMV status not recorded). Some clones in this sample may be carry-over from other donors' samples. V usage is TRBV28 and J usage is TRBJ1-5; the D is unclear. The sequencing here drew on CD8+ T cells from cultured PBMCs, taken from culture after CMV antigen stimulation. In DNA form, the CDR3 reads TGTGCCAGCAGTCTCCGACTCAATCAGCCCCAGCATTTT. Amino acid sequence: CASSLRLNQPQHF.